The 11 T cell receptor beta chains presented below share a single source sample, sequenced in a study of shared clonotypes between healthy human individuals. Naive-designated CD8 cells lacked CD45RO, were positively enriched for CCR7, and omitted terminally differentiated effector memory CD45RA+ cells. This table comes from immunoSEQ multiplex PCR, and its TCRdb copy is limited to in-frame clones, with some not included. Of 750,000 to 1,000,000 clones in the sample, around 93% were seen once. Sample: naive CD8+ T cells sorted from blood. These receptors originate from a man younger than 45 in good health.

V and J are TRBV28 and TRBJ2-7, with a possible D match to TRBD1 (5 bases). This CDR3 has 15 amino acids. CDR1 MDHEN and CDR2 SYDVKM come from the germline V gene. V lost 6 bases to trimming and J lost 0 bases, with 15 bases between them. DNA for the CDR3: TGTGCCAGCAGCGTTGTGGCAGGGCCCTCCTACGAGCAGTACTTC. It is translated as CASSVVAGPSYEQYF.

This clone was found a few times. This chain uses TRBV5-1 with TRBJ2-7, with D tentatively TRBD2 (7 bases). V was shortened by 3 bases and J by 4 bases, with 26 bases between the two germline ends. This CDR3 comprises 18 residues. Per the germline V gene, CDR1 is SGHRS and CDR2 is YFSETQ. CDR3 protein: CASSSGGQGLLGLYEQYF. The DNA of the CDR3 is TGCGCCAGCAGCTCGGGGGGACAAGGCCTGTTGGGTTTGTACGAGCAGTACTTC.

The V gene is TRBV7-9, the J gene TRBJ2-3; possibly TRBD1 or TRBD2 for D (7 bases each). The CDR3 has 16 residues. V dropped 5 bases and J dropped 2 bases, with 17 bases sitting between them. Germline CDR1 reads SEHNR; CDR2 reads FQNEAQ (reference sequence). The CDR3, as DNA: TGTGCCAGCAGCCCTCGACAGGGACTACCCACAGATACGCAGTATTTT. It translates to CASSPRQGLPTDTQYF.

The chain uses TRBV9 and TRBJ1-2, with no clear D. V shed 3 bases and J shed 5 bases, with 8 bases lying between them. The V gene's germline CDR1 is SGDLS and CDR2 YYNGEE. This CDR3 is 12 amino acids long. CDR3 region: CASSARSYGYTF. The CDR3 bases are TGTGCCAGCAGCGCGCGATCTTATGGCTACACCTTC.

As to this clone: A junction end diverges from the germline sequence, so it may reflect a read error. The rearrangement joins TRBV7-2 to TRBJ2-1, with 7 positions matching TRBD2. CDR1 is SGHTA and CDR2 is FQGNSA in the germline V gene. This CDR3 has 14 residues. CDR3 sequence (DNA): TGTGCCAGCAGCTTAGGGTTGGCGGGAGATGACCAGTTCTTC. Residues: CASSLGLAGDDQFF.

The chain links TRBV27 to TRBJ2-7; unclear D gene. This CDR3 contains 11 residues. Trimming removed 8 bases from V and 1 base from J, with 6 bases in between. Per germline, CDR1 MNHEY and CDR2 SMNVEV (reference sequence). Here the CDR3 reads CASGDSYEQYF. The CDR3, as DNA: TGTGCCAGCGGGGATTCCTACGAGCAGTACTTC.

The CDR3 sequence is CASSLFSGSLNEQFF. DNA for the CDR3: TGTGCCAGCAGCTTATTTAGCGGGAGCCTCAATGAGCAGTTCTTC. The chain recombines TRBV13 with TRBJ2-1, with 9 bases that match TRBD2. Germline V CDR1 and CDR2: PRHDT, FYEKMQ (reference sequence). The CDR3 extends over 15 amino acids. The junction had 5 bases not matched to a gene; V was cut back by 2 bases and J by 6 bases.

V gene TRBV21-1 combines with J gene TRBJ2-7; TRBD1, the D gene given by the table, was not confirmed from the DNA. TRBV21-1 corresponds to a pseudogene. The CDR3 runs 17 residues. The CDR3 sequence is CASSKDGDRSTAYEQYF. CDR3 DNA sequence: TGTGCCAGCAGCAAAGACGGGGACAGGTCGACCGCCTACGAGCAGTACTTC.

The chain is built from TRBV7-6 and TRBJ2-1; a possible D gene is TRBD2 (6 bases). V was pared by 2 bases and J by 0 bases, with 11 bases between. Per the germline V gene, CDR1 is SGHVS and CDR2 is FNYEAQ. There are 16 residues in the CDR3. This chain's CDR3 is CASSLNTGVSYNEQFF. In nucleotides, the CDR3 is TGTGCCAGCAGCTTAAATACGGGAGTCTCCTACAATGAGCAGTTCTTC. The full variable domain, its missing parts supplied by reference TRBV7-6 and TRBJ2-1, is GAGVSQSPRYKVTKRGQDVALRCDPISGHVSLYWYRQALGQGPEFLTYFNYEAQQDKSGLPNDRFSAERPEGSISTLTIQRTEQRDSAMYRCASSLNTGVSYNEQFFGPGTRLTVL.

This chain joins TRBV6-6 and TRBJ2-1; the match to TRBD1 covers 7 bases. Losses at the gene ends were 10 bases for V and 10 bases for J; bases not matched to a gene: 7. The CDR3 spans 11 residues. Per germline, CDR1 MNHNY and CDR2 SVGAGI (reference sequence). CDR3 region: CATVTGVEQFF. The DNA of the CDR3 is TGTGCCACCGTAACAGGGGTCGAGCAGTTCTTC.

The chain is built from TRBV29-1 and TRBJ2-5, with 10 bases aligning to TRBD2. The germline V gene encodes CDR1 SQVTM and CDR2 ANQGSEA. This CDR3 region has 11 residues. The CDR3 DNA reads TGCTCAGCGGGAGGGGGAGAGACCCAGTACTTC. Translated: CSAGGGETQYF.